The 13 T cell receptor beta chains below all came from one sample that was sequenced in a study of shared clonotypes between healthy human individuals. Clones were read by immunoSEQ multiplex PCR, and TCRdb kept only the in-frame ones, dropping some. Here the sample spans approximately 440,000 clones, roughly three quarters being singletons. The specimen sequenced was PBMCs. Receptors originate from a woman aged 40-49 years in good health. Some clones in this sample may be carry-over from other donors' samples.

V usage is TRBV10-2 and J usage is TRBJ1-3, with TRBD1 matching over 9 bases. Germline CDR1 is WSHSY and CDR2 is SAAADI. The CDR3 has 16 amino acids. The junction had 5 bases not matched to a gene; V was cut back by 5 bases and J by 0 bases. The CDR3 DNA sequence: TGCGCCAGCAGTCCAGGACAGGGGAACTCTGGAAACACCATATATTTT. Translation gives CASSPGQGNSGNTIYF.

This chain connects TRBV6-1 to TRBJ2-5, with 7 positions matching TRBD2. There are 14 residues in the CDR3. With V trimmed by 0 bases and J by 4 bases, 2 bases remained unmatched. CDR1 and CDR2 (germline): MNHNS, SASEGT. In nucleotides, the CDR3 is TGTGCCAGCAGTGAAGCCTGGGGGGGAGAGACCCAGTACTTC. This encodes CASSEAWGGETQYF.

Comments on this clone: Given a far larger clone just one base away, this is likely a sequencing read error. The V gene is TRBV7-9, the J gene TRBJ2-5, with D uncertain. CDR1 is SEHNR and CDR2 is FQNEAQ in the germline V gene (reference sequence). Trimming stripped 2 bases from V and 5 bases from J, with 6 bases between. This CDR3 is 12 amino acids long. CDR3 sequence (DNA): TGTGCCAGCAGCTTAACGATCGAGACCCAGTACTTC. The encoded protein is CASSLTIETQYF.

The CDR3 bases are TGTGCCAGCAGCGCCCGACTAGCGGGTCCGGATACGCAGTATTTT. As protein: CASSARLAGPDTQYF. The V gene is TRBV2, the J gene TRBJ2-3, with TRBD2 matching over 10 bases. Germline loops: CDR1 SNHLY, CDR2 FYNNEI. The V gene end was trimmed by 6 bases and the J gene end by 6 bases; junction bases not matched to a gene: 9. The CDR3 contains 15 residues.

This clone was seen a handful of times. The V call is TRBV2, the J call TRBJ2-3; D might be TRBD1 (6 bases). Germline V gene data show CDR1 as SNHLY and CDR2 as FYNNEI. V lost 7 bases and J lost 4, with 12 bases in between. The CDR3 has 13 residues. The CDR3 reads CASNSRGADTQYF. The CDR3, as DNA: TGTGCCAGCAATTCCAGGGGAGCAGATACGCAGTATTTT.

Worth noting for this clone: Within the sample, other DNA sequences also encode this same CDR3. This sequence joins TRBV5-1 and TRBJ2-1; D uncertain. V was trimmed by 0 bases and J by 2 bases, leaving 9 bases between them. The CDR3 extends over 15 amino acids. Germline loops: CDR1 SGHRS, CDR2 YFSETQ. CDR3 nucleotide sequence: TGCGCCAGCAGCTTGGGCGCCGGAGCCTACAATGAGCAGTTCTTC. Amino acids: CASSLGAGAYNEQFF.

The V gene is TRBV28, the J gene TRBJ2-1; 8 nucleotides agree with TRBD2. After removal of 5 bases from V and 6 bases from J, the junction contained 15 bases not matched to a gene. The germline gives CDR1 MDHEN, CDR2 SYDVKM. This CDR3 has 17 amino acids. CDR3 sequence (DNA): TGTGCCAGCAGTAATACGTCACCGGGACTAGTCTTCAATGAGCAGTTCTTC. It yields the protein CASSNTSPGLVFNEQFF.

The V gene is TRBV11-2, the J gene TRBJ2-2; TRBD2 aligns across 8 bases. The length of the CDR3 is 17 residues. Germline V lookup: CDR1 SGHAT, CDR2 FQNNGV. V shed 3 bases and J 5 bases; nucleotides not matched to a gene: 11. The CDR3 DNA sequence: TGTGCCAGCAGCTTTACCGGGGGGGCGGAAGGGACCGGGGAGCTGTTTTTT. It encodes CASSFTGGAEGTGELFF.

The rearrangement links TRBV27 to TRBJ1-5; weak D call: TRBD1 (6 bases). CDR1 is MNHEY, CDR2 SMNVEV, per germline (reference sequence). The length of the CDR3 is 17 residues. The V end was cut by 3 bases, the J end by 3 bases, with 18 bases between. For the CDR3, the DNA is TGTGCCAGCAGTTTTATGCCCGATGGACAGTTCAATCAGCCCCAGCATTTT. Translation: CASSFMPDGQFNQPQHF.

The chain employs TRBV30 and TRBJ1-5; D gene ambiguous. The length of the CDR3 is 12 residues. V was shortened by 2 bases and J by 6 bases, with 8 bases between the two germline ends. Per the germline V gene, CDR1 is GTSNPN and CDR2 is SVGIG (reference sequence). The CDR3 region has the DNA TGTGCCTGGAGTCAACTATCTCAGCCCCAGCATTTT. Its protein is CAWSQLSQPQHF.

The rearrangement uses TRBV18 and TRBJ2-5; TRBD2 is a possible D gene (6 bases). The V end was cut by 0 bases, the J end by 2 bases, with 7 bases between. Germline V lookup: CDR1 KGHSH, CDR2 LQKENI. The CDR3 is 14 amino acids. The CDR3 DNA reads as TGTGCCAGCTCACCACCGGGACTTCAAGAGACCCAGTACTTC. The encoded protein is CASSPPGLQETQYF.

The CDR3 DNA is TGTGCCAGCTCACCACCGGGACGAAGCGGGGAGCTGTTTTTT. Its translation is CASSPPGRSGELFF. J is TRBJ2-2 and V is TRBV18; D might be TRBD1 or TRBD2, each matching 5 bases. The germline CDR1 and CDR2 sequences are KGHSH and LQKENI. V gave up 0 bases and J gave up 7 bases, with 9 bases separating them. The CDR3 runs 14 residues.

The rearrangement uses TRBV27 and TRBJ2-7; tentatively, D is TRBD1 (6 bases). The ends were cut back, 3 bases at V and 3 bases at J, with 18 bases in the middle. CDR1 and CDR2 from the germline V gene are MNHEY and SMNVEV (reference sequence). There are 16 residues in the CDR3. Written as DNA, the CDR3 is TGTGCCAGCAGTTTTGCAGGGGCCCAAACTTTCTACGAGCAGTACTTC. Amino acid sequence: CASSFAGAQTFYEQYF.